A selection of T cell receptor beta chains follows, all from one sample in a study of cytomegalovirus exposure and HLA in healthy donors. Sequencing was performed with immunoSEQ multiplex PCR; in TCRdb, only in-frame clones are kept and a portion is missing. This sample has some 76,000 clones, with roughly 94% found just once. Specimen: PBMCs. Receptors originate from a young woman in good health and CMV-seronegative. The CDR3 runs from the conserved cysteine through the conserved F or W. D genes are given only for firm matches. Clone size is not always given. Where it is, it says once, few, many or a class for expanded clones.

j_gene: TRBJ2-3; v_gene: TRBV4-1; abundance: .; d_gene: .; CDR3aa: CASRKSAASTDTQYF; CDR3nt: TGCGCCAGCAGAAAAAGCGCAGCAAGCACAGATACGCAGTATTTT
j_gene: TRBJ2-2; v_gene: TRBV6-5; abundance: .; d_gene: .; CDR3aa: CASSYGGWDTGELFF; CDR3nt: TGTGCCAGCAGTTACGGGGGGTGGGACACCGGGGAGCTGTTTTTT
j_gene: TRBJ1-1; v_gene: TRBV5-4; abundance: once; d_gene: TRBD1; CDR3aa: CASSPLSGRTGGTEAFF; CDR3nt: TGTGCCAGCAGCCCTCTCTCCGGAAGGACAGGGGGCACTGAAGCTTTCTTT
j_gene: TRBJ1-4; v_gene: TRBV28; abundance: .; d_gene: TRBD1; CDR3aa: CASSLSWGQGARANEKLFF; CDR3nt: TGTGCCAGCAGTTTATCCTGGGGACAGGGGGCTAGAGCTAATGAAAAACTGTTTTTT
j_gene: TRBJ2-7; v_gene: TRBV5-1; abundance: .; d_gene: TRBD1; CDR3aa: CASRQDRGDEQYF; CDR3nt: TGCGCCAGCAGACAGGACAGGGGCGACGAGCAGTACTTC
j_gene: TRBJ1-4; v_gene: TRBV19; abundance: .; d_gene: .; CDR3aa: CASNTGLSNEKLFF; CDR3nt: TGTGCCAGCAACACAGGGCTGTCGAATGAAAAACTGTTTTTT
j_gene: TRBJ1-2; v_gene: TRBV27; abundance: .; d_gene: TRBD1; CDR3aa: CASSITGTGGGGYTF; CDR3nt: TGTGCCAGCAGTATAACCGGGACAGGGGGAGGAGGCTACACCTTC
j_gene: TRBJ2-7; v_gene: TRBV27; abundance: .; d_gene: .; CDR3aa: CASSLSRDIAWEQYF; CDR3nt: TGTGCCAGCAGTTTATCGAGGGACATTGCTTGGGAGCAGTACTTC
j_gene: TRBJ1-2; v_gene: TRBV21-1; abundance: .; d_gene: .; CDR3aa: CASSKGRQETYGYTF; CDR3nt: TGTGCCAGCAGCAAGGGGAGGCAGGAGACCTATGGCTACACCTTC
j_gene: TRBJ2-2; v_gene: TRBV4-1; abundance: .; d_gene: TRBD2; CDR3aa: CASSQAGRAFNPGELFF; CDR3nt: TGCGCCAGCAGCCAAGCCGGGAGGGCCTTTAATCCCGGGGAGCTGTTTTTT
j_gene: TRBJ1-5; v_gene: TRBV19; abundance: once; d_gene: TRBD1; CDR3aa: CASSIQGDYQPQHF; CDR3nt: TGTGCCAGTAGTATACAGGGGGACTATCAGCCCCAGCATTTT
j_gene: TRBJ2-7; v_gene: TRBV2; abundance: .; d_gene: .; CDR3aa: CASRQVHYEQYF; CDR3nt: TGTGCCAGCCGACAGGTACACTACGAGCAGTACTTC
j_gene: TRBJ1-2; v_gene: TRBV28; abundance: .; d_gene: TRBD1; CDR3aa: CASRRLTGVSGGYTF; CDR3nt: TGTGCCAGCAGACGACTTACAGGGGTTTCTGGTGGCTACACCTTC
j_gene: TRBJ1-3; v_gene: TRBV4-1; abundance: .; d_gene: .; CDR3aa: CASSQHSAGNTIYF; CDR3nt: TGCGCCAGCAGCCAACACAGTGCTGGAAACACCATATATTTT
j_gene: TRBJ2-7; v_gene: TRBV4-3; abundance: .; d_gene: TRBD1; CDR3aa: CASSQYRGSYEQYF; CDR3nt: TGCGCCAGCAGCCAATACAGGGGATCCTACGAGCAGTACTTC
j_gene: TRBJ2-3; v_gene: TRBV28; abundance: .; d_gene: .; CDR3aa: CASSPRELSTDTQYF; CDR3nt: TGTGCCAGCAGTCCCCGAGAGTTGAGCACAGATACGCAGTATTTT
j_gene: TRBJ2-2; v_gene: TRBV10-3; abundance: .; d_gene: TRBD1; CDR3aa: CAISETRDSSTGELFF; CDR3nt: TGTGCCATCAGTGAGACTCGGGACAGCAGCACCGGGGAGCTGTTTTTT
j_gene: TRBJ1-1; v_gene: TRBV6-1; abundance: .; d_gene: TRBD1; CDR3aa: CASREKGQFLNTEAFF; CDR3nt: TGTGCCAGCAGGGAAAAGGGACAGTTTCTTAACACTGAAGCTTTCTTT
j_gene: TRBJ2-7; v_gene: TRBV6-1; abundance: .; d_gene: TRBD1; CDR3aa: CASRYDRGQGEQYF; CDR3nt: TGTGCCAGCAGATACGACAGGGGGCAGGGCGAGCAGTACTTC
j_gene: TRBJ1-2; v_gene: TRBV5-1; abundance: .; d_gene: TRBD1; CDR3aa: CASTEQGASNYGYTF; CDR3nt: TGCGCCAGCACGGAGCAGGGGGCTTCTAACTATGGCTACACCTTC
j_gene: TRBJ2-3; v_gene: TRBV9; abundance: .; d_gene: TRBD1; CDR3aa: CASSGRTGGTDTQYF; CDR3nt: TGTGCCAGCAGTGGGAGGACAGGGGGCACAGATACGCAGTATTTT
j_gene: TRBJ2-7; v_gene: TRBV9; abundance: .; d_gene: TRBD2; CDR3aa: CASSPSASGTNEQYF; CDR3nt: TGTGCCAGCAGCCCTAGTGCTAGCGGGACGAACGAGCAGTACTTC
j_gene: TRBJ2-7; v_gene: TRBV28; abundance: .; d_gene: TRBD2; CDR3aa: CASSSSSGREPYEQYF; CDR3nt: TGTGCCAGCAGTTCCTCTAGCGGGAGGGAACCCTACGAGCAGTACTTC
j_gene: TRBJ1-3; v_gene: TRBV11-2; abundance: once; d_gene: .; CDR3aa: CASSPNSGVPGNTIYF; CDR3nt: TGTGCCAGCAGCCCAAACTCCGGGGTTCCTGGAAACACCATATATTTT
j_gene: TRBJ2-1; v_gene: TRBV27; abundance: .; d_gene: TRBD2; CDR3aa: CASSTKTSGSSYNEQFF; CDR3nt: TGTGCCAGCAGTACAAAGACTAGCGGGAGCTCCTACAATGAGCAGTTCTTC
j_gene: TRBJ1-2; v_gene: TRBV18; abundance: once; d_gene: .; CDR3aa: CASSRGEDYGYTF; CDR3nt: TGTGCCAGCTCACGCGGAGAGGACTATGGCTACACCTTC
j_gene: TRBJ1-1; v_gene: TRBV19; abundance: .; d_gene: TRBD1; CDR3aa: CASSLGAGGAPGTEAFF; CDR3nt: TGTGCCAGTAGCCTTGGGGCAGGGGGCGCCCCGGGCACTGAAGCTTTCTTT
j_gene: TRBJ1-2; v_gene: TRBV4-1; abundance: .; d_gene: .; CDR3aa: CASSQDPGGDYGYTF; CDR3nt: TGCGCCAGCAGCCAAGATCCGGGGGGGGACTATGGCTACACCTTC
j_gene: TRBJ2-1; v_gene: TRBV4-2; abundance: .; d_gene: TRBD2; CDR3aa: CASSQDAGLAGGNEQFF; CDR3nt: TGTGCCAGCAGCCAAGATGCTGGGCTAGCGGGCGGGAATGAGCAGTTCTTC
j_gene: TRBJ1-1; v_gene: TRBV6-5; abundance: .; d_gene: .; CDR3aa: CASSPTLNTEAFF; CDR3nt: TGTGCCAGCAGTCCGACTCTGAACACTGAAGCTTTCTTT
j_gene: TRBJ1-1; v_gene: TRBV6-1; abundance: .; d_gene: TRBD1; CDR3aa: CASMHRGQNTEAFF; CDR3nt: TGTGCCAGCATGCACAGGGGGCAGAACACTGAAGCTTTCTTT
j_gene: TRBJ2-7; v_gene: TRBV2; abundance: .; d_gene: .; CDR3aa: CASSTTGRYEQYF; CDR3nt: TGTGCCAGCAGTACCACGGGTCGCTACGAGCAGTACTTC
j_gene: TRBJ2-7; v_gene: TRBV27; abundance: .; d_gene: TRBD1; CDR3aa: CASSDRASYEQYF; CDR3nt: TGTGCCAGCAGCGACAGGGCTTCCTACGAGCAGTACTTC
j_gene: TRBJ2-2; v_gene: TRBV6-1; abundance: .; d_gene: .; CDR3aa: CASSEWLGREAGELFF; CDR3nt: TGTGCCAGCAGTGAATGGTTAGGCAGGGAGGCCGGGGAGCTGTTTTTT
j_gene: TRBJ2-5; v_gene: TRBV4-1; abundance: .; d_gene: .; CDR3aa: CASSQVAGFQETQYF; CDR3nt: TGCGCCAGCAGCCAAGTAGCCGGGTTCCAAGAGACCCAGTACTTC
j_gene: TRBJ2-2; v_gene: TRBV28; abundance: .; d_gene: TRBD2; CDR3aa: CASSGASGRTGELFF; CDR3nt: TGTGCCAGCAGCGGAGCTAGCGGGAGAACTGGGGAGCTGTTTTTT
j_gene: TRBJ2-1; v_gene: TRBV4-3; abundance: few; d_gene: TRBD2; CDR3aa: CASSGGLADYNEQFF; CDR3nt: TGCGCCAGCAGCGGGGGTCTAGCGGACTACAATGAGCAGTTCTTC
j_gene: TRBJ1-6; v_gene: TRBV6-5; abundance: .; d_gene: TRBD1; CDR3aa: CASSYGTGSNSPLHF; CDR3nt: TGTGCCAGCAGTTACGGGACAGGGAGTAATTCACCCCTCCACTTT
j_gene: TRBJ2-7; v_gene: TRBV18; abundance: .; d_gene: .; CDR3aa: CASSPPAQGEQYF; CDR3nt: TGTGCCAGCTCACCACCGGCGCAGGGCGAGCAGTACTTC
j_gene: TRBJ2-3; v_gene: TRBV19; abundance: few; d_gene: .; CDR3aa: CASSGGGHPSTDTQYF; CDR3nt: TGTGCCAGTAGTGGGGGGGGACACCCCAGCACAGATACGCAGTATTTT
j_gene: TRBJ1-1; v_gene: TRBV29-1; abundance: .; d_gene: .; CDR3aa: CSAGGREAPEAFF; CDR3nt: TGCAGCGCGGGGGGCAGGGAGGCCCCTGAAGCTTTCTTT
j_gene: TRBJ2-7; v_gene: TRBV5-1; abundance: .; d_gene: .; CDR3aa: CASSSDWSSYEQYF; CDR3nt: TGCGCCAGCAGCTCCGACTGGAGCTCCTACGAGCAGTACTTC
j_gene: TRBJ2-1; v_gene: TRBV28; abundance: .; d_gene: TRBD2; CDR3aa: CASSYAGGPGNEQFF; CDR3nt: TGTGCCAGCAGTTATGCGGGAGGGCCTGGGAATGAGCAGTTCTTC
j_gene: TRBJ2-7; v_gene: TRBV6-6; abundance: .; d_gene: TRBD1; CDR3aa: CASSLGTGAYEQYF; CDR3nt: TGTGCCAGCAGCCTTGGGACAGGAGCCTACGAGCAGTACTTC
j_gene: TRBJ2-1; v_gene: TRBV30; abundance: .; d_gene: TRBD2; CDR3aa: CAWSGGFPGLAGTYNEQFF; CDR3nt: TGTGCCTGGAGTGGGGGATTCCCGGGACTAGCGGGGACCTACAATGAGCAGTTCTTC
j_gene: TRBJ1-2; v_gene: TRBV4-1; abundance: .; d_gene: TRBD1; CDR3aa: CASSQIPGRQGNYGYTF; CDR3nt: TGCGCCAGCAGCCAAATCCCGGGGAGACAGGGTAACTATGGCTACACCTTC
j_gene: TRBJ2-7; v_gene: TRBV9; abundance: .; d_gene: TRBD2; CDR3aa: CASSLGLAGEQYF; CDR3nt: TGTGCCAGCAGCTTGGGCCTAGCGGGTGAGCAGTACTTC
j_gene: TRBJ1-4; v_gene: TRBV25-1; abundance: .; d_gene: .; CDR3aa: CASSALTGANEKLFF; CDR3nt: TGTGCCAGCAGTGCCTTGACAGGTGCTAATGAAAAACTGTTTTTT